Each of the 25 T cell receptor beta chains below was sequenced from the same sample in a study of T cell responses to AZD1222 COVID-19 vaccine. Profiled with immunoSEQ multiplex PCR; TCRdb holds only in-frame clones, not every one. Of 93,000 or so clones in the sample, 90% were seen once. The source was peripheral blood, collected on day 0 of AZD1222 vaccination. The source is an adult in good health.

The genes are TRBV9 and TRBJ1-1; D is ambiguous. V was clipped by 0 bases and J by 0 bases, with 18 bases between them. Germline V gene sequence: CDR1 SGDLS, CDR2 YYNGEE. CDR3 length: 18 amino acids. Here the CDR3 DNA reads TGTGCCAGCAGCGTAGTTTTTGGAGCCGACATCTTGAACACTGAAGCTTTCTTT. Its translation is CASSVVFGADILNTEAFF.

The chain joins TRBV25-1 to TRBJ1-1; D call uncertain. CDR1 and CDR2 (germline): MGHDK, SYGVNS. The CDR3 is 15 residues long. V was trimmed by 3 bases and J by 4 bases, leaving 15 bases between them. The CDR3: CASSDGIGLGTEAFF. As DNA, the CDR3 is TGTGCCAGCAGTGATGGGATCGGTCTGGGCACTGAAGCTTTCTTT.

A few counts support this clone. CDR3 nucleotides: TGTGCCAGCAGTTTAGAGGGTCCCCCGAGGACCGGGGAGCTGTTTTTT. This codes for CASSLEGPPRTGELFF. This rearrangement joins TRBV27 to TRBJ2-2; tentative D call: TRBD2 (5 bases). Germline V gives CDR1 MNHEY, CDR2 SMNVEV (reference sequence). CDR3 length: 16 residues. V gave up 2 bases and J gave up 5 bases, with 15 bases separating them.

J is TRBJ1-2 and V is TRBV11-2, with D perhaps TRBD1 (6 bases). CDR1 and CDR2 from the germline V gene are SGHAT and FQNNGV. The CDR3 length is 16 residues. Trimming removed 2 bases at V and 8 bases at J, with 21 bases between. This CDR3 reads CASSLQGTGPFGGYTF. The CDR3 region has the DNA TGTGCCAGCAGCTTACAGGGAACAGGGCCATTTGGAGGCTACACCTTC.

The chain joins TRBV12-3 or TRBV12-4 to TRBJ2-7; 7 bases are shared with TRBD1. This CDR3 is 12 amino acids long. J was trimmed by 7 bases and V by 5 bases; bases with no gene match: 5. The CDR3 region is CASSTGVWEQYF. The CDR3 nucleotides are TGTGCCAGCAGTACAGGGGTGTGGGAGCAGTACTTC.

The gene calls are TRBV28 and TRBJ2-7; D is unresolved. Germline loops: CDR1 MDHEN, CDR2 SYDVKM. Deletions cut 3 bases from V and 0 bases from J, with 12 bases between. The CDR3 consists of 15 residues. CDR3 residues: CASSFGHSSSYEQYF. The CDR3 nucleotides read TGTGCCAGCAGTTTCGGGCACTCAAGCTCCTACGAGCAGTACTTC.

The V gene is TRBV9, the J gene TRBJ2-2; D call uncertain. V was cut by 3 bases and J by 1 base, with 4 bases left in between. There are 13 residues in the CDR3. The germline CDR1 and CDR2 sequences are SGDLS and YYNGEE. CDR3 amino acids: CASSAQNTGELFF. CDR3 nucleotide sequence: TGTGCCAGCAGCGCTCAGAACACCGGGGAGCTGTTTTTT.

V usage is TRBV15 and J usage is TRBJ1-4, with D perhaps matching TRBD1 (5 bases). The germline gives CDR1 LNHNV, CDR2 YYDKDF (reference sequence). The V end lost 7 bases, the J end lost 0 bases, and 9 bases lay between the germline ends. CDR3 length: 14 amino acids. CDR3 sequence reads: CATNRDPTNEKLFF. CDR3 bases: TGTGCCACCAACCGGGACCCAACTAATGAAAAACTGTTTTTT.

V is TRBV27 and J is TRBJ1-1, with 7 bases matching TRBD1. The CDR3 totals 14 residues. Germline CDR1 reads MNHEY; CDR2 reads SMNVEV (reference sequence). Trimming took 2 bases from V and 4 from J; bases not matched to a gene: 4. CDR3 protein: CASSLTGASTEAFF. The CDR3 DNA sequence: TGTGCCAGCAGTTTAACAGGGGCTAGCACTGAAGCTTTCTTT.

This chain joins TRBV5-1 and TRBJ1-1, with unresolved D. The germline V gene encodes CDR1 SGHRS and CDR2 YFSETQ. V was cut by 4 bases and J by 2 bases, with 9 bases left in between. There are 13 residues in the CDR3. CDR3 sequence: CASSLGINTEAFF. DNA of the CDR3: TGCGCCAGCAGCCTGGGGATCAACACTGAAGCTTTCTTT.

The chain joins TRBV7-9 to TRBJ1-1; D not certain. The CDR3 is 14 residues long. The V end lost 1 base, the J end lost 1 base, and 7 bases lay between the germline ends. Germline CDR1 and CDR2: SEHNR and FQNEAQ (reference sequence). The CDR3 here is CASSLEPPNTEAFF. CDR3 DNA: TGTGCCAGCAGCTTAGAACCACCGAACACTGAAGCTTTCTTT.

The chain uses TRBV28 and TRBJ1-1, with D hard to call. CDR1 MDHEN and CDR2 SYDVKM come from the germline V gene. V lost 2 bases to trimming and J lost 9 bases, with 7 bases between them. The CDR3 covers 11 residues. As DNA, the CDR3 is TGTGCCAGCAGTTTAAATAGGCAAGCTTTCTTT. It translates to CASSLNRQAFF.

The table lists this clone with a count of one. The rearrangement joins TRBV27 to TRBJ1-2; TRBD1 matches at 7 bases. The V and J ends lost 4 bases and 8 bases, in that order; junction bases with no gene match: 7. This CDR3 comprises 13 residues. Germline CDR1 and CDR2: MNHEY and SMNVEV (reference sequence). The CDR3 nucleotides read TGTGCCAGCAGTTCCATGACAGGGCTGGGCTACACCTTC. It yields the protein CASSSMTGLGYTF.

The rearrangement uses TRBV15 and TRBJ2-7, with unresolved D. The CDR3 has 14 amino acids. Trimming took 0 bases from V and 3 from J, leaving 9 bases between them. Germline V gene data show CDR1 as LNHNV and CDR2 as YYDKDF (reference sequence). CDR3 residues: CATSRDRPGYEQYF. The CDR3 coding sequence is TGTGCCACCAGCAGAGATCGACCGGGCTACGAGCAGTACTTC.

The chain employs TRBV18 and TRBJ1-1; 7 bases match TRBD1. Germline-derived CDR1 and CDR2 are KGHSH and LQKENI. V gave up 5 bases and J gave up 5 bases; unmatched junction bases: 11. There are 15 residues in the CDR3. CDR3 sequence (DNA): TGTGCCAGCTCAGTCAGAACAGGGGTTTGGACTGAAGCTTTCTTT. This encodes CASSVRTGVWTEAFF.

The V and J genes are TRBV18 and TRBJ2-7; D is perhaps TRBD1 (6 bases). V was clipped by 2 bases and J by 4 bases, with 15 bases between them. This CDR3 is built from 15 residues. Germline CDR1 KGHSH, CDR2 LQKENI. The CDR3: CASSPTGPGVYEQYF. DNA for the CDR3: TGTGCCAGCTCACCAACTGGGCCAGGGGTTTACGAGCAGTACTTC.

The V call is TRBV15, the J call TRBJ2-3; 8 bases match TRBD2. The ends lost 0 bases at V and 2 bases at J; junction bases unmatched: 7. The germline gives CDR1 LNHNV, CDR2 YYDKDF (reference sequence). The length of the CDR3 is 17 residues. In nucleotides, the CDR3 is TGTGCCACCAGCAGAGATCGGGCGGGGGGCCCCACAGATACGCAGTATTTT. Amino acids: CATSRDRAGGPTDTQYF. Full variable domain (missing parts from reference TRBV15 and TRBJ2-3): DAMVIQNPRYQVTQFGKPVTLSCSQTLNHNVMYWYQQKSSQAPKLLFHYYDKDFNNEADTPDNFQSRRPNTSFCFLDIRSPGLGDTAMYLCATSRDRAGGPTDTQYFGPGTRLTVL.

V and J are TRBV9 and TRBJ2-7, with TRBD1 identical over 7 bases. CDR1 SGDLS and CDR2 YYNGEE come from the germline V gene. With V trimmed by 4 bases and J by 1 base, 11 bases remained unmatched. CDR3 length: 16 amino acids. The chain's CDR3 is CASSSPAGTESYEQYF. CDR3 sequence (DNA): TGTGCCAGCAGCTCCCCCGCCGGGACAGAATCCTACGAGCAGTACTTC.

The chain uses TRBV3-1 (or the pseudogene TRBV3-2) and TRBJ2-2; no clear D gene. The length of the CDR3 is 18 residues. Germline loops: CDR1 LGHDT, CDR2 YNNKEL (reference sequence). V was trimmed by 0 bases and J by 2 bases, leaving 16 bases between them. This chain's CDR3 is CASSQEGRYSFNTGELFF. The CDR3 DNA follows: TGTGCCAGCAGCCAAGAAGGTCGTTACAGTTTTAACACCGGGGAGCTGTTTTTT.

The chain couples TRBV12-5 to TRBJ2-2; D could derive from TRBD1 or TRBD2 (5 bases each). The CDR3 covers 15 residues. V was trimmed by 1 base and J by 3 bases, leaving 9 bases between them. CDR1 is LGHNT, CDR2 FRNRAP, per germline. In nucleotides, the CDR3 is TGTGCTAGTGGTTTGGGGGGGTACGACACCGGGGAGCTGTTTTTT. Its translation: CASGLGGYDTGELFF.

This chain joins TRBV25-1 and TRBJ1-4, with 8 bases that match TRBD1. CDR3 size: 16 residues. Germline V gene lookup returns CDR1 MGHDK and CDR2 SYGVNS. The V and J ends lost 1 base and 3 bases, in that order; junction bases with no gene match: 4. CDR3 loop: CASSEFLGQANEKLFF. The CDR3 DNA is TGTGCCAGCAGTGAATTTTTGGGACAGGCTAATGAAAAACTGTTTTTT.

The V gene is TRBV19, the J gene TRBJ1-2, with D perhaps matching TRBD1 (6 bases). V shed 9 bases and J shed 3 bases, with 11 bases lying between them. Germline lookup yields CDR1 LNHDA and CDR2 SQIVND (reference sequence). The CDR3 is 12 amino acids. The chain's CDR3 is CASQGLDYGYTF. CDR3 DNA: TGTGCCAGCCAGGGGCTGGACTATGGCTACACCTTC.

The chain links TRBV13 to TRBJ1-6, with TRBD1 matching 8 bases. Trimming at V came to 5 bases and at J to 7 bases, leaving 7 bases not matched to a gene. CDR1 PRHDT and CDR2 FYEKMQ come from the germline V gene (reference sequence). This CDR3 is built from 15 residues. In DNA, the CDR3 is TGTGCCAGCAGCCCGTACAGGGGGATCAATTCACCCCTCCACTTT. Its protein is CASSPYRGINSPLHF.

DNA for the CDR3: TGTGCCAGCAGCTTACAGTGGGGGACTGAAGCTTTCTTT. It is translated as CASSLQWGTEAFF. This chain connects TRBV7-3 to TRBJ1-1; tentative D call: TRBD1 (5 bases). V was cut by 2 bases and J by 5 bases, with 9 bases left in between. This CDR3 has 13 residues. Germline V gives CDR1 SGHTA, CDR2 FQGTGA.

This sequence joins TRBV6-1 and TRBJ2-7; D is unresolved. Germline CDR1 MNHNS, CDR2 SASEGT. V was cut by 0 bases and J by 5 bases, with 8 bases left in between. The CDR3 extends over 13 amino acids. The CDR3 reads CASSEAGVNEQYF. CDR3 DNA sequence: TGTGCCAGCAGTGAAGCGGGCGTGAACGAGCAGTACTTC.